This T cell receptor (beta chain) was sequenced during a study of T cell changes during pregnancy in multiple sclerosis. The V and J ends lost 3 bases and 2 bases, in that order; junction bases with no gene match: 7. CDR1 and CDR2 from the germline V gene are SGHNT and YYREEE (reference sequence). The CDR3 loop spans 18 amino acids. The table came from immunoSEQ multiplex PCR; TCRdb's copy has only in-frame clones and leaves some out. The sample records 25,000 to 30,000 clones, 90% to 95% being singletons. The chain recombines TRBV5-4 with TRBJ2-3, with 15 nucleotides matching TRBD2. The sequence derives from a female donor with multiple sclerosis, enrolled in a pregnancy study. Specimen: CD4+ T cells from peripheral blood mononuclear cells, collected in the first trimester of pregnancy. The DNA for the CDR3 is TGTGCCAGCAGCTATCCGGGACTAGCGGGGGGTTACACAGATACGCAGTATTTT. This encodes CASSYPGLAGGYTDTQYF.